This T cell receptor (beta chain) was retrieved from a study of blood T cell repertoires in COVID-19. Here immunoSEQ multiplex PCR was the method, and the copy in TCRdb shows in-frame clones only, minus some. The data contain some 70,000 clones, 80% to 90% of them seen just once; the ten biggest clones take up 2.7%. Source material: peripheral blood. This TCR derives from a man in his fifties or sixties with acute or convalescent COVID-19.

CDR3 loop: CASSQVERLAGSYEQYF. The CDR3 nucleotides are TGTGCCAGCAGCCAAGTAGAGCGACTAGCGGGTTCATACGAGCAGTACTTC. The chain carries TRBV3-1 (or the pseudogene TRBV3-2) and TRBJ2-7, with 10 bases identical to TRBD2. The CDR3 extends over 17 amino acids. Germline V gene lookup returns CDR1 LGHDT and CDR2 YNNKEL (reference sequence). J gave up 4 bases and V 1 base, and 10 bases lay outside the gene matches.